Listed below are T cell receptor beta chains from one sample, sequenced in a study of T and B cells in COVID-19 patients. TCRdb re-derived calls from the multiplex PCR reads in MiXCR, one entry per CDR3 protein. The sample includes under 8,000 distinct CDR3 sequences, around a quarter of them seen just once. The sequencing sample was made of blood. The source is a human donor with active COVID-19. CDR3s include the opening cysteine and the closing phenylalanine or tryptophan. The D gene is left open where the match is weak. Rows may omit the clone size; those that give it use once, few, many or a size class.

j_gene | abundance | v_gene | d_gene | CDR3nt | CDR3aa
TRBJ1-6 | NA | TRBV10-3 | NA | TGTGCCATCAGTGAGTTCGGGGAGACCCATAATTCACCCCTCCACTTT | CAISEFGETHNSPLHF
TRBJ2-1 | medium-sized | TRBV15 | NA | TGTGCCACCAGCAGAGTTCGGCAGGCGGGTGAGCAGTTCTTC | CATSRVRQAGEQFF
TRBJ2-3 | NA | TRBV6-2/TRBV6-3 | NA | TGTGCCAGCAGTGCACGCACAGATACGCAGTATTTT | CASSARTDTQYF
TRBJ2-7 | NA | TRBV28 | NA | TGTGCCAGCAGTGAATACGGACTCGACTCCTACGAGCAGTACTTC | CASSEYGLDSYEQYF
TRBJ2-1 | NA | TRBV11-3 | NA | TGTGCCAGCAGCTCGGACGTAGTGAATGAGCAGTTCTTC | CASSSDVVNEQFF
TRBJ2-3 | NA | TRBV4-2 | TRBD1 | TGTGCCAGCAGCCAAGATGGCGGGGGACAGGGGCCGTCCCAGTATTTT | CASSQDGGGQGPSQYF
TRBJ2-2 | medium-sized | TRBV13 | TRBD2 | TGTGCCAGCAGCCCGGGACTAGCGGGAGGGCCACGTCGGAACGGGGAGCTGTTTTTT | CASSPGLAGGPRRNGELFF
TRBJ1-2 | many | TRBV7-9 | NA | TGTGCCAGCAGCTCCGGGACGTCTCCGGAGGGTTATGGCTACACCTTC | CASSSGTSPEGYGYTF
TRBJ1-5 | medium-sized | TRBV19 | TRBD1 | TGTGCCAGTAGTACCGGGACAGGGGGCCTGAATCAGCCCCAGCATTTT | CASSTGTGGLNQPQHF
TRBJ2-1 | NA | TRBV12-3/TRBV12-4 | NA | TGTGCCAGCAGTTTAGGAGTTTACAATGAGCAGTTCTTC | CASSLGVYNEQFF
TRBJ2-7 | NA | TRBV21-1 | NA | TGTGCCAGCAGCAATAGGTTTGGGACATTCGCCTACGAGCAGTACTTC | CASSNRFGTFAYEQYF
TRBJ2-5 | NA | TRBV19 | TRBD1 | TGTGCCAGTAGTTTAGGACAGGGGGCGAGGGAGACCCAGTACTTC | CASSLGQGARETQYF
TRBJ2-2 | medium-sized | TRBV27 | NA | TGTGCCAGCAGTTTCGAGGGCCATACCGGGGAGCTGTTTTTT | CASSFEGHTGELFF
TRBJ2-7 | medium-sized | TRBV11-3 | NA | TGTGCCAGCAGCTTAGACATCACCCACGAGCAGTACTTC | CASSLDITHEQYF
TRBJ2-2 | few | TRBV4-2 | TRBD1 | TGTGCCAGCAGCAAAGTCTCGACCGGGACAGGGGATCTCGCCGGGGAGCTGTTTTTT | CASSKVSTGTGDLAGELFF
TRBJ2-3 | NA | TRBV20-1 | TRBD2 | TGCAGTGCTAGAGCCGCATGGACTAGCGGGGGCACAGATACGCAGTATTTT | CSARAAWTSGGTDTQYF
TRBJ2-7 | NA | TRBV10-3 | NA | TGTGCCATCAGCCTTCTCCAGGGCTACGAGCAGTACTTC | CAISLLQGYEQYF
TRBJ2-7 | medium-sized | TRBV6-5 | NA | TGTGCCAGCAGTTACTCTACTCCGATTCCCTACGAGCAGTACTTC | CASSYSTPIPYEQYF
TRBJ2-7 | many | TRBV30 | NA | TGTGCCTGGACCCGGGGCAAGTACGAGCAGTACTTC | CAWTRGKYEQYF
TRBJ1-1 | large | TRBV6-5 | TRBD1 | TGTGCCAGCAGTTTAGGGGGCTTGGGTACTGAAGCTTTCTTT | CASSLGGLGTEAFF
TRBJ2-2 | medium-sized | TRBV19 | NA | TGTGCCAGTAGCTTACAGGTTCTCGGGGAGCTGTTTTTT | CASSLQVLGELFF
TRBJ2-1 | medium-sized | TRBV19 | TRBD2 | TGTGCCAGTAGTATTCGGGAGGGCCGCTCCTACAATGAGCAGTTCTTC | CASSIREGRSYNEQFF
TRBJ1-1 | NA | TRBV19 | NA | TGTGCCAGTACCACCGGGGGACTTATGAACACTGAAGCTTTCTTT | CASTTGGLMNTEAFF
TRBJ1-6 | many | TRBV6-2/TRBV6-3 | NA | TGTGCCAGCAGGATACTGTCGACAGCGATCTATAATTCACCCCTCCACTTT | CASRILSTAIYNSPLHF
TRBJ2-7 | many | TRBV11-3 | TRBD1 | TGTGCCAGCAGCCCAGACAGGGACAGGGGGTACGAGCAGTACTTC | CASSPDRDRGYEQYF
TRBJ1-6 | NA | TRBV30 | TRBD1 | TGTGCCTGGAGTAAAGGGGGCGAGAATTCACCCCTCCACTTT | CAWSKGGENSPLHF
TRBJ2-7 | medium-sized | TRBV29-1 | TRBD2 | TGCAGCGTTGATCTAGCGGGAGGGTACGAGCAGTACTTC | CSVDLAGGYEQYF
TRBJ2-3 | NA | TRBV4-3 | NA | TGCGCCAGCAGCCAAGATAGGACGGGAGCAGATACGCAGTATTTT | CASSQDRTGADTQYF
TRBJ2-4 | NA | TRBV27 | NA | TGTGCCAGCAGTCAGTTCTCCCGAACCAAAAACATTCAGTACTTC | CASSQFSRTKNIQYF
TRBJ2-3 | NA | TRBV20-1 | TRBD1 | TGCAGCTTTCTTTTACCGGGACAGGGATTGACAGATACGCAGTATTTT | CSFLLPGQGLTDTQYF
TRBJ2-2 | medium-sized | TRBV6-4 | TRBD1 | TGTGCCAGCAGTGCCTCCGGGACAGGGGGAGGCGGGGAGCTGTTTTTT | CASSASGTGGGGELFF
TRBJ1-1 | NA | TRBV18 | TRBD1 | TGTGCCAGCTCACTCGGGACAGCGAACACTGAAGCTTTCTTT | CASSLGTANTEAFF
TRBJ2-7 | large | TRBV29-1 | TRBD2 | TGCAGCGTTGCGGGGAGGGGAACCTACGAGCAGTACTTC | CSVAGRGTYEQYF
TRBJ2-7 | large | TRBV11-3 | NA | TGTGCCAGCAGCTTAGGTGGGGGCGGAGGGAGCTCCTACGAGCAGTACTTC | CASSLGGGGGSSYEQYF
TRBJ2-2 | NA | TRBV4-3 | NA | TGCGCCAGCAGCCAAGATCAAGCGTTGAACACCGGGGAGCTGTTTTTT | CASSQDQALNTGELFF
TRBJ2-7 | medium-sized | TRBV19 | NA | TGTGCCAGTAGTTATGCGGGAACCTACGAGCAGTACTTC | CASSYAGTYEQYF
TRBJ1-5 | few | TRBV27 | NA | TGTGCCAGCAGTTACTTCCCCCCTCAGGGAGGGATTTATAGCAATCAGCCCCAGCATTTT | CASSYFPPQGGIYSNQPQHF
TRBJ2-3 | many | TRBV5-4 | TRBD1 | TGTGCCAGCAGCCTAATGGGGACAGGGACAGATACGCAGTATTTT | CASSLMGTGTDTQYF
TRBJ1-2 | few | TRBV20-1 | TRBD1 | TGCAGTGCTAGTGGGCAGGGGGCGGTCTATGGCTACACCTTC | CSASGQGAVYGYTF
TRBJ2-7 | NA | TRBV27 | TRBD2 | TGTGCCAGCAGACGGACTAGCGGGGCCTCCTACGAGCAGTACTTC | CASRRTSGASYEQYF
TRBJ2-7 | NA | TRBV5-1 | TRBD1 | TGCGCCAGCAGCTACCGTTTGGACAGGGGGCTTTACGAGCAGTACTTC | CASSYRLDRGLYEQYF
TRBJ1-2 | few | TRBV30 | NA | TGTGCCTGGAGTGTACAGGCAGGGCAGGGCTACACCTTC | CAWSVQAGQGYTF
TRBJ2-3 | NA | TRBV11-3 | TRBD2 | TGTGCCAGCAGCTTAGGGGGACTAGTAAGGCGGACAGATACGCAGTATTTT | CASSLGGLVRRTDTQYF
TRBJ1-5 | NA | TRBV6-2/TRBV6-3 | NA | TGTGCCAGCAGTTACTCGAGAAGGGGCCCGAATCAGCCCCAGCATTTT | CASSYSRRGPNQPQHF
TRBJ2-5 | NA | TRBV11-3 | NA | TGTGCCAGCAGCCCGGGACACCAAGAGACCCAGTACTTC | CASSPGHQETQYF
TRBJ1-2 | medium-sized | TRBV19 | TRBD1 | TGTGCCAGTAGTATAGGCCGCCGAGTAAGGGACAGTCCCAACTATGGCTACACCTTC | CASSIGRRVRDSPNYGYTF
TRBJ1-2 | NA | TRBV11-3 | NA | TGTGCCAGCAGCTCCAACCGGCTTGGCTACACCTTC | CASSSNRLGYTF
TRBJ2-1 | many | TRBV11-3 | NA | TGTGCCAGCAGCTACTCTGGCGCCGTCTCGTTCTTC | CASSYSGAVSFF
TRBJ2-1 | NA | TRBV20-1 | NA | TGCAGTGCGCCTGGACCATTAAGCACCTACAATGAGCAGTTCTTC | CSAPGPLSTYNEQFF
TRBJ1-1 | NA | TRBV10-2 | NA | TGCGCCAGCGTAAGGGACACTGAAGCTTTCTTT | CASVRDTEAFF
TRBJ1-5 | NA | TRBV7-9 | NA | TGTGCCAGCAGAGGGGAGGGAAGCAATCAGCCCCAGCATTTT | CASRGEGSNQPQHF
TRBJ2-3 | few | TRBV28 | NA | TGTGCCAGCAGATCGGGACAGAGAGTCCCCGGCGGGACCACAGATACGCAGTATTTT | CASRSGQRVPGGTTDTQYF